What follows are 11 T cell receptor beta chains derived from one specimen sequenced in a study of spatial heterogeneity in lung cancer. MiXCR, run by TCRdb on the 5' RACE reads, gives a single entry per CDR3 protein. The sample carries 35,000 to 55,000 distinct CDR3 sequences, roughly 13% recorded once. The time point: sample taken at primary tumor resection. The specimen comprised PBMCs, sampled at surgery. These receptors came from a male donor with early-stage non-small cell lung cancer.

This clonotype came up many times. This chain connects TRBV5-6 to TRBJ2-1; D unclear. Germline CDR1 and CDR2: SGHDT and YYEEEE. V was shortened by 0 bases and J by 0 bases, with 13 bases between the two germline ends. This CDR3 is 17 amino acids long. The CDR3 DNA follows: TGTGCCAGCAGCTTGGTGTCCCTAGTTAGCTCCTACAATGAGCAGTTCTTC. This codes for CASSLVSLVSSYNEQFF. Supplemented by reference TRBV5-6 and TRBJ2-1, the full variable domain reads DAGVTQSPTHLIKTRGQQVTLRCSPKSGHDTVSWYQQALGQGPQFIFQYYEEEERQRGNFPDRFSGHQFPNYSSELNVNALLLGDSALYLCASSLVSLVSSYNEQFFGPGTRLTVL.

The table lists this clonotype with many counts. The rearrangement links TRBV2 to TRBJ2-2; perhaps TRBD2 as D (5 bases). This CDR3 is built from 12 residues. In germline, CDR1 is SNHLY, CDR2 FYNNEI. The V end was cut by 5 bases, the J end by 6 bases, with 7 bases between. In nucleotides, the CDR3 is TGTGCCAGCAGTCTGGAGGCCGGGGAGCTGTTTTTT. Protein product: CASSLEAGELFF.

This clonotype was recorded at least ten times. The rearrangement links TRBV20-1 to TRBJ1-6, with D uncertain. CDR1 and CDR2 (germline): DFQATT, SNEGSKA (reference sequence). The V end was cut by 5 bases, the J end by 7 bases, with 12 bases between. The CDR3 loop spans 13 amino acids. The CDR3 region is CSAGQNKNSPLHF. The CDR3, as DNA: TGCAGTGCTGGCCAAAACAAGAATTCACCCCTCCACTTT.

This clonotype showed up many times. The rearrangement uses TRBV7-9 and TRBJ2-1, with 8 bases aligning to TRBD2. Germline V lookup: CDR1 SEHNR, CDR2 FQNEAQ (reference sequence). The CDR3 has 15 amino acids. After removal of 1 base from V and 6 bases from J, the junction contained 5 bases not matched to a gene. CDR3 nucleotides: TGTGCCAGCAGCTTAGGGCTAGCGGGCATCAATGAGCAGTTCTTC. This encodes CASSLGLAGINEQFF. The full variable domain, in which reference TRBV7-9 and TRBJ2-1 provide the parts outside the CDR3, is DTGVSQNPRHKITKRGQNVTFRCDPISEHNRLYWYRQTLGQGPEFLTYFQNEAQLEKSRLLSDRFSAERPKGSFSTLEIQRTEQGDSAMYLCASSLGLAGINEQFFGPGTRLTVL.

This clonotype was observed at least ten times. The chain joins TRBV7-2 to TRBJ2-3; no clear D gene. The CDR3 contains 15 residues. Looked up from germline, CDR1 is SGHTA and CDR2 is FQGNSA. Trimming shortened V by 0 bases and J by 0 bases, and 7 bases separated the two germline ends. Here the CDR3 DNA reads TGTGCCAGCAGCTTAGCTGTCGGGAGCACAGATACGCAGTATTTT. This gives the protein CASSLAVGSTDTQYF.

There are many counts of this clonotype. The CDR3 nucleotides read TGTGCCAGCAGCTTGCGTCTAGCGGGGGCGAACACCGGGGAGCTGTTTTTT. This sequence encodes CASSLRLAGANTGELFF. The chain joins TRBV5-5 to TRBJ2-2; TRBD2 agrees at 10 bases. After removal of 1 base from V and 0 bases from J, the junction contained 3 bases not matched to a gene. Per germline, CDR1 SGHKS and CDR2 YYEKEE (reference sequence). This CDR3 region has 17 residues. The variable domain in full, with the rest retrieved from reference TRBV5-5 and TRBJ2-2, is DAGVTQSPTHLIKTRGQQVTLRCSPISGHKSVSWYQQVLGQGPQFIFQYYEKEERGRGNFPDRFSARQFPNYSSELNVNALLLGDSALYLCASSLRLAGANTGELFFGEGSRLTVL.

This chain joins TRBV5-1 and TRBJ2-7; 7 positions match TRBD1. Germline CDR1 reads SGHRS; CDR2 reads YFSETQ. The CDR3 is 13 residues long. J lost 2 bases, V lost 4 bases, and 3 bases had no gene match. The CDR3 bases are TGCGCCAGCAGCCGGGACAGTACCTACGAGCAGTACTTC. Translated, it gives CASSRDSTYEQYF.

This clonotype was observed a handful of times. The J gene is TRBJ1-6, the V gene TRBV27; D ambiguous. Germline CDR1 reads MNHEY; CDR2 reads SMNVEV (reference sequence). The CDR3 length is 12 residues. V was trimmed by 8 bases and J by 9 bases, leaving 11 bases between them. CDR3 in DNA: TGTGCCAGCTGGTCGCGAGGTTCACCCCTCCACTTT. Translating it yields CASWSRGSPLHF.

This clonotype was picked up a small number of times. The genes are TRBV6-2 or TRBV6-3 and TRBJ2-1; TRBD2 aligns across 8 bases. The CDR3 is 14 amino acids. Per the germline V gene, CDR1 is MNHEY and CDR2 is SVGEGT. V gave up 6 bases and J gave up 6 bases; unmatched junction bases: 7. DNA of the CDR3: TGTGCCAGCAGAAGGAAGCGGGGGAGCAATGAGCAGTTCTTC. Amino acid sequence: CASRRKRGSNEQFF.

This chain connects TRBV5-5 to TRBJ2-3; TRBD2 might be the D (6 bases). Germline V CDR1 and CDR2: SGHKS, YYEKEE (reference sequence). This CDR3 is 15 amino acids long. V lost 1 base to trimming and J lost 3 bases, with 12 bases between them. The DNA of the CDR3 is TGTGCCAGCAGCTTGAGGAGACTAGAAACAGATACGCAGTATTTT. Translation: CASSLRRLETDTQYF.

In its sample, this clonotype was seen many times. V gene TRBV10-3 combines with J gene TRBJ1-5; 7 bases line up with TRBD1. The V gene end was trimmed by 0 bases and the J gene end by 3 bases; junction bases not matched to a gene: 8. The CDR3 is 17 amino acids. Germline-derived CDR1 and CDR2 are ENHRY and SYGVKD. The CDR3 coding sequence is TGTGCCATCAGTGAGTCAGGCCCCGGACAGGCCAATCAGCCCCAGCATTTT. As protein: CAISESGPGQANQPQHF.